This T cell receptor beta chain was obtained from a study of post-analysis software for immune sequencing data (dated by TCRdb to 2014 to 2015). In terms of the full investigation: Relapsing-remitting, secondary progressive and progressive-relapsing multiple sclerosis were recorded as disease courses, and subtype annotation was lacking for some patients. Patient repertoires were compared against some twelve previously published healthy control repertoires from donors aged roughly 6 to 28 years. A subset of samples was prepared in parallel using single-end sample barcoding, then pooled and co-amplified after Illumina adapter ligation. General conclusions and limits of the study: The multiple sclerosis patient group was slightly younger than the control group. Significantly higher frequencies in patients than in controls were found for roughly 5 TRBV segments, including TRBV5-6, TRBV5-1 and TRBV20-1. Direct clustering with F measure revealed strong co-clustering of samples prepared in the same batch, which led to a batch-effect correction. Compared with controls, multiple sclerosis patients had significantly lower normalized Chao1 diversity, a finding suggesting substantial peripheral T-cell clonal expansion.

This clonotype was recorded once. It lacks a known antigen. No much larger clone is present one base from it, and per-base qualities are unavailable. Library preparation employed PCR. Sequencing relied on an Illumina HiSeq 2500. To reduce PCR and sequencing biases, unique molecular identifiers were incorporated into the TCR beta cDNA libraries. Roughly 500,000 cDNA molecules were obtained per 1 to 10 million input T cells, so each molecule approximated one T cell. The patient libraries were prepared and sequenced using the same protocol as the earlier healthy control dataset. Samples belonging to the same batch were prepared together, multiplexed and sequenced on a shared HiSeq lane. As for the authors' bioinformatics: MIGEC was used to process the raw barcoded reads, and molecular identifier groups with only a single read were discarded before consensus assembly and CDR3 extraction. VDJtools was used for post-analysis of the clonotype tables, and diversity was normalized by down-sampling every dataset to the size of the smallest sample. Repertoire overlap clustering matched CDR3 amino acid but not nucleotide sequences to correct batch-related cross-sample contamination. Starting from the raw public reads, TCRdb applied fastp trimming at Q25, assembled clones with MiXCR and retained in-frame beta chains. Merged by CDR3 protein, the rows form single entries marked with the most common genes and DNA. In this record, the V and J calls reflect TCRdb's handling and not the investigators' own analysis. This sample holds more than 450,000 distinct CDR3 sequences; approximately 34% were observed only once. 4.5% to 7.5% of the sample rests with the top ten.

TCR beta repertoires were profiled from peripheral blood of over 10 young patients with multiple sclerosis to demonstrate the VDJtools post-analysis software. The multiple sclerosis patients were children and adolescents ranging in age from about 6 to 17 years. According to the germline V gene (reference sequence), CDR1 reads DFQATT and CDR2 reads SNEGSKA. The CDR3 covers 15 residues, taking in both the cysteine and the phenylalanine. Kept here is only the CDR3 DNA, which spans 45 bases and is read in frame from base 1. Sequencing used blood. The receptor comes from a girl aged 2-17 years with multiple sclerosis. The chain is encoded by TRBV20-1 joined to TRBJ2-7; TRBD1 is a weak D gene call, 6 bases matching. The better agreement between TRBJ2-5 and the DNA end casts doubt on the J call. In nucleotide form, the sequence is TGCAGTGCTAGAGAACACTCAGGGGTTGGGGAGACCCAGTACTTC. Its protein reads: CSAREHSGVGETQYF.